This T cell receptor beta chain comes out of a study of blood T cell repertoires in COVID-19. The overall study: Sites in the United States, Italy and Spain provided acute and convalescent COVID-19 samples. The cDNA or gDNA used as material had been derived from T cells, B-cell-depleted T cells, or PBMCs.

Methods used by the authors: The assay estimated nucleated cells by amplifying reference gene primers. TCRdb's copy holds only in-frame clones and misses some; the assay was immunoSEQ multiplex PCR. That table supplies the V and J calls and clone size; D and trimming were determined from the DNA. The table lists 95,000 to 120,000 clones, approximately 70% of them singletons. In regard to this clone: Other DNA sequences in the same sample also yield this CDR3.

This TCR derives from a woman aged 40 to 50 with acute or convalescent COVID-19. The sequenced material came from peripheral blood.

The chain's CDR3 is CARRAGGGETGELFF. DNA for the CDR3: TGTGCCCGCCGGGCGGGGGGGGGTGAAACCGGGGAGCTGTTTTTT. This chain links TRBV25-1 with TRBJ2-2; 9 nucleotides agree with TRBD2. V was pared by 11 bases and J by 5 bases, with 12 bases of the junction left unmatched. CDR1 and CDR2 (germline): MGHDK, SYGVNS. This CDR3 is 15 amino acids long. The whole variable domain, remainder taken from reference TRBV25-1 and TRBJ2-2, is EADIYQTPRYLVIGTGKKITLECSQTMGHDKMYWYQQDPGMELHLIHYSYGVNSTEKGDLSSESTVSRIRTEHFPLTLESARPSHTSQYLCARRAGGGETGELFFGEGSRLTVL.